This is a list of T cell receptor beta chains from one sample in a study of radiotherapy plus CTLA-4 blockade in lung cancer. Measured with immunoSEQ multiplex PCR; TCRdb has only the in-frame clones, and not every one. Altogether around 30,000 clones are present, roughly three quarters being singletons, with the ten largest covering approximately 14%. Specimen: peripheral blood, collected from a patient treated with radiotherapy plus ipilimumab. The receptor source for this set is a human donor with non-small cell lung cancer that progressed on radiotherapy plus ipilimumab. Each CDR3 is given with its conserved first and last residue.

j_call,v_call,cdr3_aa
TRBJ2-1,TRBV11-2,CASSRSYNEQFF
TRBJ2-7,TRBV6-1,CASSESQGLFIYEQYF
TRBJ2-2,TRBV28,CASSHESTGELFF
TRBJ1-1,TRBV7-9,CASSLGPSGNTEAFF
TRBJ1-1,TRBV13,CASSLRQRLNTEAFF
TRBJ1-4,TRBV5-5,CASSPRGRSNEKLFF
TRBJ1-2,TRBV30,CAATRGDYGYTF
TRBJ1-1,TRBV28,CASTREGQPYTEAFF
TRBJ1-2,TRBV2,CASSRQGGNGGYTF
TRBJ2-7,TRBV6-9,CASSYSGEVLNEQYF
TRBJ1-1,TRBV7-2,CASSSQQGTEAFF
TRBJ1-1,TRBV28,CASSWTGGDTEAFF
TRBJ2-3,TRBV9,CASSVGGDITDTQYF
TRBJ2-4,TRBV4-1,CASSPDLPGHQAKNIQYF
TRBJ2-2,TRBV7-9,CASSADRGITGELFF
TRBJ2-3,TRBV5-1,CASSLTQDTQYF
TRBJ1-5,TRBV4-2,CASSQEDQPQHF
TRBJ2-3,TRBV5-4,CASSPSGTDTQYF
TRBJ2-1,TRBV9,CASSVGPDGSSYNEQFF
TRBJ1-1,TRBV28,CASFEGPSKKAEAFF
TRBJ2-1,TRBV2,CASSPTGSNEQFF
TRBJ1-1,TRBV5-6,CASRLQGGAEAFF
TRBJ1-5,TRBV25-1,CASSGAGSNQPQHF
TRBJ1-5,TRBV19,CASSMSLLRHQPQHF
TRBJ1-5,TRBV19,CASTLLPGQGNQPQHF
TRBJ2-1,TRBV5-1,CASTLGPGGTYNEQFF
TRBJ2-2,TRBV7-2,CASSLARVNTGELFF
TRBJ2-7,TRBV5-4,CASSLRASGSVQYF
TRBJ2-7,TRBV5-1,CASSSGTGDEQYF
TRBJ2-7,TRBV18,CASSPPGTYEQYF
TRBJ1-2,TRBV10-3,CAIKTGTGYGYTF
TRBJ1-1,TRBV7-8,CASSLGDLTNTEAFF
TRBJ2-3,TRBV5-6,CASNRLAGGTDTQYF
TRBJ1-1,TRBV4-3,CASSLDKGVWAFF
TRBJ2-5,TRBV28,CASSPPSESQETQYF
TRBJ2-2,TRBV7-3,CASRRTGGSVTNTGELFF
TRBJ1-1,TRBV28,CASSLGGTGRLNTEAFF
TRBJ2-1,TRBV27,CASSGGGGPAYNEQFF
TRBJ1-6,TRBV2,CASSVQGRVRSPLHF
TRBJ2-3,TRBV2,CASSKGTTDTQYF
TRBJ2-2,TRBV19,CASSIDLRAGELFF
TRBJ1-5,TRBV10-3,CAVKTALDNQPQHF
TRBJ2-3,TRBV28,CASSLRTSGSGTDTQYF
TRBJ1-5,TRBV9,CASSAGAGQPQHF
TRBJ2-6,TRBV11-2,CASSFHSSGANVLTF
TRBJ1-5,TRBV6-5,CASSLTGTNQPQHF
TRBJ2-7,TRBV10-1,CASRPGSSSGEQYF
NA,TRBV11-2,CASSLGDEQYF
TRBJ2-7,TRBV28,CASSSLFRTVGLYEQYF
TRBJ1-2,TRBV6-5,CASRTDRGGGYTF
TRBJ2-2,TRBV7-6,CASSLAAGFTGELFF
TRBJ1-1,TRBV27,CASSPTRQGSGTEAFF
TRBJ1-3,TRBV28,CASSFRQTLGNTIYF
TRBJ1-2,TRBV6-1,CASSEARAIVYGYTF
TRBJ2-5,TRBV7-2,CASSLKGQETQYF
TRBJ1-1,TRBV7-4,CASSFIRGQLNTEAFF
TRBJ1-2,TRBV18,CASSPTGQASNYGYTF
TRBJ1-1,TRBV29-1,CSADVVRTTPEAFF
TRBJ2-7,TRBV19,CASSQRDYEQYF
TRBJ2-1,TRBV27,CASSHGTSGIVEQFF